This passage covers 23 T cell receptor beta chains from one sample sequenced in a study of blood T cells in healthy people across ages. Primers used in a second PCR of about 6 to 12 cycles were a sample-barcoded 5' primer and a J-beta primer mix. One entry per CDR3 protein results from TCRdb running MiXCR on the 5' RACE reads. Here the sample spans about 1.5 million distinct CDR3 sequences, under 55% being singletons. The sample comprised blood. The receptors here all came from a woman in her late teens or twenties in good health.

For this clonotype: A junction end diverges from the germline sequence, so it may reflect a read error. The rearrangement links TRBV7-2 to TRBJ1-2, with unresolved D. The germline gives CDR1 SGHTA, CDR2 FQGNSA. This CDR3 spans 14 amino acids. The CDR3 sequence: CASSLGLSNYGYTF. The CDR3 DNA sequence: TGTGCCAGCAGCTTGGGTTTAAGTAACTATGGCTATACCTTC.

This clonotype was recorded a few times. The CDR3 DNA is TGCAGCGTAGTCGTAAACTCTGGAAACACCATATATTTT. Its protein product is CSVVVNSGNTIYF. The chain uses TRBV29-1 and TRBJ1-3; no reliable D call. Trimming cost V 6 bases and J 0 bases, with 9 bases left between them. This CDR3 contains 13 residues. Germline V gene lookup returns CDR1 SQVTM and CDR2 ANQGSEA.

The V gene is TRBV24-1, the J gene TRBJ2-3; D unresolved. The V gene's germline CDR1 is KGHDR and CDR2 SFDVKD. Trimming left V 1 base short and J 3 bases short, with 7 bases between. CDR3 length: 14 residues. CDR3 in amino acids: CATSDFMVTDTQYF. CDR3 nucleotides: TGTGCCACCAGTGATTTCATGGTAACAGATACGCAGTATTTT.

The chain couples TRBV9 to TRBJ2-3; 10 bases agree with TRBD1. Losses at the gene ends were 0 bases for V and 3 bases for J; bases not matched to a gene: 7. This CDR3 spans 17 amino acids. The germline V gene encodes CDR1 SGDLS and CDR2 YYNGEE. The CDR3: CASSVARTGGVTDTQYF. The CDR3 nucleotides read TGTGCCAGCAGCGTAGCTAGGACAGGGGGTGTTACAGATACGCAGTATTTT.

This clonotype was observed a handful of times. The gene calls are TRBV9 and TRBJ2-7; 13 bases are shared with TRBD2. The CDR3 spans 15 residues. V was pared by 3 bases and J by 10 bases, with 10 bases of the junction left unmatched. Germline V CDR1 and CDR2: SGDLS, YYNGEE. The CDR3 loop reads CASSASGTSGTAQYF. The CDR3, as DNA: TGTGCCAGCAGCGCCTCCGGGACTAGCGGGACCGCCCAGTACTTC.

This chain joins TRBV7-2 and TRBJ1-2; possible D gene TRBD1, 5 bases. Trimming shortened V by 4 bases and J by 1 base, and 7 bases separated the two germline ends. The germline gives CDR1 SGHTA, CDR2 FQGNSA. The CDR3 is 13 amino acids. The CDR3 DNA reads TGTGCCAGCAGCTCGGACAATAACTATGGCTACACCTTC. Protein product: CASSSDNNYGYTF.

The sample holds a few counts of this clonotype. The rearrangement joins TRBV4-1 to TRBJ2-2; 12 bases are a match to TRBD2. CDR3 size: 16 residues. CDR1 is MGHRA and CDR2 is YSYEKL in the germline V gene. Trimming took 3 bases from V and 5 from J; bases not matched to a gene: 4. The DNA for the CDR3 is TGCGCCAGCAGCCACGGACTAGCGGGGCGTACCGGGGAGCTGTTTTTT. It is translated as CASSHGLAGRTGELFF.

The sample holds many counts of this clonotype. CDR3 residues: CASSLLTGELFF. The CDR3 region has the DNA TGTGCCAGCAGTCTTCTTACCGGGGAGCTGTTTTTT. The chain recombines TRBV27 with TRBJ2-2; D gene uncertain. From germline, CDR1 is MNHEY and CDR2 SMNVEV (reference sequence). The CDR3 has 12 residues. V gave up 5 bases and J gave up 5 bases, with 6 bases separating them.

The J gene is TRBJ1-2, the V gene TRBV28; 9 bases match TRBD1. This CDR3 comprises 16 residues. Germline assignment: CDR1 MDHEN and CDR2 SYDVKM. Unmatched junction bases numbered 11, after V lost 4 bases and J lost 5 bases. The CDR3 DNA sequence: TGTGCCAGCAGTTCGCCGGTCGGACAGGGGACATATGGCTACACCTTC. Translated, it gives CASSSPVGQGTYGYTF.

The chain combines TRBV7-2 with TRBJ1-1; D is undetermined. Germline-derived CDR1 and CDR2 are SGHTA and FQGNSA. The CDR3 extends over 14 amino acids. V was trimmed by 5 bases and J by 4 bases, leaving 14 bases between them. The CDR3 DNA reads TGTGCCAGCAGCCCCCAGCTCCGTGGCACTGAAGCTTTCTTT. This codes for CASSPQLRGTEAFF.

This clonotype was found a few times. The J gene is TRBJ2-7, the V gene TRBV6-2 or TRBV6-3; no clear D. This CDR3 has 12 amino acids. Per the germline V gene, CDR1 is MNHEY and CDR2 is SVGEGT. The germline V and J ends were trimmed by 8 bases and 3 bases, with 11 bases remaining between them. Here the CDR3 reads CASGWQRYEQYF. CDR3 nucleotide sequence: TGTGCCAGCGGGTGGCAGCGCTACGAGCAGTACTTC.

The table lists this clonotype with a few counts. This chain's CDR3 is CASSLAGQSQETQYF. The DNA of the CDR3 is TGCGCCAGCAGCTTGGCCGGGCAGTCACAAGAGACCCAGTACTTC. The chain joins TRBV5-1 to TRBJ2-5; D is ambiguous. The CDR3 spans 15 residues. The ends were cut back, 0 bases at V and 2 bases at J, with 11 bases in the middle. Per the germline V gene, CDR1 is SGHRS and CDR2 is YFSETQ.

This clonotype was counted a few times. The V call is TRBV29-1, the J call TRBJ2-7; 9 bases align to TRBD1. Germline assignment: CDR1 SQVTM and CDR2 ANQGSEA. With 6 bases clipped from V and 2 bases from J, the junction kept 5 bases outside the gene matches. This CDR3 is 13 amino acids long. In DNA, the CDR3 is TGCAGCGTGACAGGGGGTGAACCCTACGAGCAGTACTTC. Translation: CSVTGGEPYEQYF.

The J gene is TRBJ2-5, the V gene TRBV4-1; D remains unclear. CDR1 and CDR2 from the germline V gene are MGHRA and YSYEKL. V lost 0 bases and J 2 bases, leaving 16 bases between the germline ends. The CDR3 runs 17 residues. CDR3 amino acids: CASSQDFMFVMQETQYF. CDR3 sequence (DNA): TGCGCCAGCAGCCAAGATTTTATGTTTGTGATGCAAGAGACCCAGTACTTC.

This sequence joins TRBV11-2 and TRBJ1-4, with TRBD1 matching over 9 bases. Trimming removed 6 bases from V and 6 bases from J; junction bases left unmatched: 8. The CDR3 consists of 15 residues. Germline CDR1 SGHAT, CDR2 FQNNGV. The CDR3 spells CASSSTGGTDEKLFF. In DNA form, the CDR3 reads TGTGCCAGCAGTTCCACAGGGGGCACGGATGAAAAACTGTTTTTT.

The V and J genes are TRBV20-1 and TRBJ2-1; D is ambiguous. The CDR3 runs 14 residues. Per the germline V gene, CDR1 is DFQATT and CDR2 is SNEGSKA (reference sequence). V was pared by 6 bases and J by 3 bases, with 15 bases between. The CDR3 is CSARMGGNYNEQFF. The CDR3 DNA reads as TGCAGTGCCAGGATGGGTGGGAACTACAATGAGCAGTTCTTC.

This clonotype was recorded once. V gene TRBV27 combines with J gene TRBJ2-1; no reliable D call. Germline V gives CDR1 MNHEY, CDR2 SMNVEV (reference sequence). Between the trimmed V and J ends, which lost 5 bases and 0 bases, there was a span of 17 bases. This CDR3 spans 17 amino acids. CDR3 loop: CASSLGRSLSSYNEQFF. CDR3 sequence (DNA): TGTGCCAGCAGTCTCGGACGGAGTCTAAGCTCCTACAATGAGCAGTTCTTC.

V is TRBV4-1 and J is TRBJ1-1; the D is unclear. V dropped 3 bases and J dropped 4 bases, with 12 bases sitting between them. Germline CDR1 reads MGHRA; CDR2 reads YSYEKL. The CDR3 consists of 14 residues. The CDR3 sequence: CASSHPVIGTEAFF. The CDR3 DNA reads TGCGCCAGCAGCCATCCAGTGATCGGCACTGAAGCTTTCTTT.

This clonotype was observed a handful of times. This sequence joins TRBV20-1 and TRBJ2-3; 8 positions match TRBD2. There are 13 residues in the CDR3. J was trimmed by 0 bases and V by 6 bases; bases with no gene match: 2. Germline CDR1 and CDR2: DFQATT and SNEGSKA (reference sequence). In DNA, the CDR3 is TGCAGTGCCGGGACTAGTAGCACAGATACGCAGTATTTT. Translation gives CSAGTSSTDTQYF.

The gene calls are TRBV2 and TRBJ2-7; the match to TRBD1 covers 9 bases. J lost 3 bases, V lost 2 bases, and 5 bases had no gene match. The CDR3 has 15 residues. CDR1 is SNHLY and CDR2 is FYNNEI in the germline V gene. The CDR3 DNA reads TGTGCCAGCAGTGAAAGGGGACAGGGAAACTACGAGCAGTACTTC. Its protein is CASSERGQGNYEQYF.

To note about this clonotype: A much larger clonotype is one base distant, so this may be a read error. This sequence joins TRBV20-1 and TRBJ2-2, with D perhaps matching TRBD2 (5 bases). The germline V gene has CDR1 DFQATT and CDR2 SNEGSKA (reference sequence). The CDR3 spans 15 residues. CDR3 region: CSTRDVRADTGELFF. The CDR3 DNA is TGCAGTACTAGAGATGTACGGGCGGACACCGGGGAGCTGTTTTTT.

Notes on this clonotype: The junction departs from germline at one end; a sequencing error may be responsible. The chain links TRBV13 to TRBJ2-5; D is unresolved. The CDR3 extends over 11 amino acids. CDR1 and CDR2 from the germline V gene are PRHDT and FYEKMQ (reference sequence). In DNA form, the CDR3 reads TGTGTCAGCAGCTTGGGCGAGACCCAGTACTTC. Its translation is CVSSLGETQYF.

The rearrangement joins TRBV24-1 to TRBJ2-3; D not certain. Germline assignment: CDR1 KGHDR and CDR2 SFDVKD. The CDR3 is made up of 14 amino acids. The V end lost 8 bases, the J end lost 3 bases, and 14 bases lay between the germline ends. The CDR3 sequence: CATKSAGWTDTQYF. As DNA, the CDR3 is TGTGCCACCAAATCTGCAGGATGGACAGATACGCAGTATTTT.